This TCR beta chain appears in the sequencing data of a study of Graves' ophthalmopathy and Graves' hyperthyroidism. Points from the study as a whole: Discriminating ophthalmopathy from stable hyperthyroidism, a 13-signature model attained a sensitivity of about 88% and a specificity of approximately 77%. The blood repertoire also included most expanded thyroid clonotypes above 0.001 frequency.

Amplifying from RNA transcripts, the study obtained TCR beta CDR3 regions. First-round RT-PCR relied on HTBI primers, and a second-round multiplex PCR came next. TCRdb passed the multiplex PCR reads through MiXCR, listing each CDR3 protein once. This sample yields almost 750,000 distinct CDR3 sequences, of which 40% are seen a single time; 44% belongs to the top ten. This CDR3 is 15 amino acids long. V was trimmed by 2 bases and J by 0 bases, leaving 10 bases between them. Germline values: CDR1 SGHTA, CDR2 FQGTGA. About this clonotype: Its antigen is not identified.

Sampling around 9.8 ml of fresh peripheral blood provided the PBMCs. The sequencing input was peripheral blood. The receptor's source is an adult man with Graves' ophthalmopathy. The rearrangement uses TRBV7-3 and TRBJ1-1; the D is unclear. CDR3 sequence reads: CASSLYTVMNTEAFF. The CDR3 region has the DNA TGTGCCAGCAGCTTATATACGGTTATGAACACTGAAGCTTTCTTT.